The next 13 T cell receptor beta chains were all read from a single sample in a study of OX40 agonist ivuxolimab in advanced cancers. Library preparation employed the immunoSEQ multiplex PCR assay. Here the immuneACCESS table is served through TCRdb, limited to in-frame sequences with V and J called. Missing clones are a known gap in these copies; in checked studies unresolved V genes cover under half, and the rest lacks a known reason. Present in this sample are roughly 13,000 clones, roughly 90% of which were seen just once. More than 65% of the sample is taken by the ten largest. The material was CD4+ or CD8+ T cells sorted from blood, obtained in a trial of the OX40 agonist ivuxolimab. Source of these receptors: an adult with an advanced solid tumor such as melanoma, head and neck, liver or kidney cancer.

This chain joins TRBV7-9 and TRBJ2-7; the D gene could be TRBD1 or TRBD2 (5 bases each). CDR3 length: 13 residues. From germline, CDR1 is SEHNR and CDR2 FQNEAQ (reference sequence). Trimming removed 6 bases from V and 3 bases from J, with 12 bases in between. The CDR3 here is CASRQDWNYEQYF. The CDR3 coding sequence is TGTGCCAGCAGACAGGACTGGAACTACGAGCAGTACTTC.

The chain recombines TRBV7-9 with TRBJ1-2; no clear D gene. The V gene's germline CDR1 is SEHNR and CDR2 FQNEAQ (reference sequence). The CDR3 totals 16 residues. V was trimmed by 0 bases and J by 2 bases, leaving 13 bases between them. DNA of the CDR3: TGTGCCAGCAGCTTAGCGCTAAAGGACGGAAACTATGGCTACACCTTC. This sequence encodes CASSLALKDGNYGYTF.

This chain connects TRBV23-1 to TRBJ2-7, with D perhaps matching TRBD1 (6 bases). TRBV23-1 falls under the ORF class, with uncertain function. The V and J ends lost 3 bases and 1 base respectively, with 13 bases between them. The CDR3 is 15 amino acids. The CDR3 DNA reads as TGCGCCAGCAGTCAGCTTAAGGGGGTTTCCTACGAGCAGTACTTC. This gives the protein CASSQLKGVSYEQYF.

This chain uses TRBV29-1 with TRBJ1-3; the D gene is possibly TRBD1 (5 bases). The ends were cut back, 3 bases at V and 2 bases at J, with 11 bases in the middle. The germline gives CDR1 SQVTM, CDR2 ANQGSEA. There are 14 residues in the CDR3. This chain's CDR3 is CSVEGQQPGNTIYF. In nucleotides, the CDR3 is TGCAGCGTTGAGGGGCAGCAACCTGGAAACACCATATATTTT.

The CDR3 DNA sequence: TGTGCCAGCAGCTTTACGAACACTGAAGCTTTCTTT. Its protein is CASSFTNTEAFF. This rearrangement joins TRBV13 to TRBJ1-1; D gene ambiguous. This CDR3 is built from 12 residues. CDR1 and CDR2 from the germline V gene are PRHDT and FYEKMQ (reference sequence). V lost 3 bases and J 1 base, leaving 3 bases between the germline ends. Complete variable domain (other parts from reference TRBV13 and TRBJ1-1): AAGVIQSPRHLIKEKRETATLKCYPIPRHDTVYWYQQGPGQDPQFLISFYEKMQSDKGSIPDRFSAQQFSDYHSELNMSSLELGDSALYFCASSFTNTEAFFGQGTRLTVV.

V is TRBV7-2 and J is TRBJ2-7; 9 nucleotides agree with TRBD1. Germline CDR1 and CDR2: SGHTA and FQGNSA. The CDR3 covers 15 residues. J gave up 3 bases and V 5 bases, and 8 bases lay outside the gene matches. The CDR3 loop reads CASSPRTGDRYEQYF. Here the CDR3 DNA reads TGTGCCAGCAGCCCCCGGACAGGGGACCGCTACGAGCAGTACTTC. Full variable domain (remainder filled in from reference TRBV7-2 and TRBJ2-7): GAGVSQSPSNKVTEKGKDVELRCDPISGHTALYWYRQSLGQGLEFLIYFQGNSAPDKSGLPSDRFSAERTGGSVSTLTIQRTQQEDSAVYLCASSPRTGDRYEQYFGPGTRLTVT.

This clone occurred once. The CDR3 reads CASSFVQAVGEQYF. As DNA, the CDR3 is TGTGCCAGCAGCTTTGTACAGGCCGTTGGCGAGCAGTACTTC. V usage is TRBV5-6 and J usage is TRBJ2-7; D might be TRBD1 (5 bases). Germline CDR1 is SGHDT and CDR2 is YYEEEE. The CDR3 length is 14 residues. V was trimmed by 2 bases and J by 6 bases, leaving 15 bases between them.

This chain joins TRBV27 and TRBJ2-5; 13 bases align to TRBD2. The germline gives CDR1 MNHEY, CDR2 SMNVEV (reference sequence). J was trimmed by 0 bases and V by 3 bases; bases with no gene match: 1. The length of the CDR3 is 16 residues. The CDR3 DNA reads TGTGCCAGCAGTTTCGGGACTAGCGGGAACCAAGAGACCCAGTACTTC. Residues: CASSFGTSGNQETQYF.

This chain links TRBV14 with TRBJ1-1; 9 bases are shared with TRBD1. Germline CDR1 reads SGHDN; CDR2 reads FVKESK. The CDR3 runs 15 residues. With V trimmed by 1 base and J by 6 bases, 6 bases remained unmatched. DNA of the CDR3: TGTGCCAGCAGCCAAGGAACAGGGGGCTATCCTGAAGCTTTCTTT. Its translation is CASSQGTGGYPEAFF.

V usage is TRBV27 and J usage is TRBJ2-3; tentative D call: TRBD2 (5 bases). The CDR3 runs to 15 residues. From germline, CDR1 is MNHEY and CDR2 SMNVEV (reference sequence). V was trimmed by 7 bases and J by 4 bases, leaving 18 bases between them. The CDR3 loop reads CASTVRVDLSDTQYF. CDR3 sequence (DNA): TGTGCCAGCACCGTGCGGGTGGATTTATCAGATACGCAGTATTTT.

Here the CDR3 DNA reads TGTGCCTGGAGTTTCGTCGGCAGACCCTACACCTTC. This translates into CAWSFVGRPYTF. The V gene is TRBV30, the J gene TRBJ1-2, with D unresolved. The CDR3 is made up of 12 amino acids. Trimming took 2 bases from V and 10 from J, leaving 14 bases between them. Germline lookup yields CDR1 GTSNPN and CDR2 SVGIG (reference sequence).

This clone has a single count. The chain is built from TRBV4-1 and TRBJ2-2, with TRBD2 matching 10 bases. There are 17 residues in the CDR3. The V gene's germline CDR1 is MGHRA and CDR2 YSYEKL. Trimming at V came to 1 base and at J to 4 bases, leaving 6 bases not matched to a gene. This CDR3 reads CASSQVSGGAVTGELFF. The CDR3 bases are TGCGCCAGCAGCCAAGTCAGCGGGGGGGCCGTCACCGGGGAGCTGTTTTTT.

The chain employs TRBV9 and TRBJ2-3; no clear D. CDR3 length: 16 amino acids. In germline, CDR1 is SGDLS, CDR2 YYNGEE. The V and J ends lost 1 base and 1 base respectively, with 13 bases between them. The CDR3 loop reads CASSVSRRTGTDTQYF. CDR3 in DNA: TGTGCCAGCAGCGTATCGCGGCGGACCGGCACAGATACGCAGTATTTT.